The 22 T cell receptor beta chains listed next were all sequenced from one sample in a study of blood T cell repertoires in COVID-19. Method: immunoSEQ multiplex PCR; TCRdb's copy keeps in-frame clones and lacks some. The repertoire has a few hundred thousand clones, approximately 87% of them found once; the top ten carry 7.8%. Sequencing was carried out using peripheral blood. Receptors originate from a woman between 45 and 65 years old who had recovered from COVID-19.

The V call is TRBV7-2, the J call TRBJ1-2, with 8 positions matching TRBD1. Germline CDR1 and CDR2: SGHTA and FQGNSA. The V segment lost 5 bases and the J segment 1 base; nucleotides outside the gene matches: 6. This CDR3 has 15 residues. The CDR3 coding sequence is TGTGCCAGCAGCCCCGGACAGGGCGTTAACTATGGCTACACCTTC. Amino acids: CASSPGQGVNYGYTF.

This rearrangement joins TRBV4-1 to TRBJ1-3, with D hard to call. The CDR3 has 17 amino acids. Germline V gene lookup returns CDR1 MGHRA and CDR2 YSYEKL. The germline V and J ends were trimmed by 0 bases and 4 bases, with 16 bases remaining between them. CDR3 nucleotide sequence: TGCGCCAGCAGCCAAGATCTGTGGAGGGAAGGAGGAAACACCATATATTTT. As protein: CASSQDLWREGGNTIYF.

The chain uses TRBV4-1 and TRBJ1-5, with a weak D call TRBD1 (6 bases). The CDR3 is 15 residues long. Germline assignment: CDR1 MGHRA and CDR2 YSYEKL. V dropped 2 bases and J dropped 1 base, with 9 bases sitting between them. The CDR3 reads CASSQRDTSNQPQHF. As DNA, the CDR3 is TGCGCCAGCAGCCAAAGGGACACCAGCAATCAGCCCCAGCATTTT.

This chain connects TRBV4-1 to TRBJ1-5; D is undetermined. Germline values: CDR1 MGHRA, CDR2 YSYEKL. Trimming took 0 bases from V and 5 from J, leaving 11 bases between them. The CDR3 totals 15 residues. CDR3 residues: CASSQDLDDYQPQHF. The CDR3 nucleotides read TGCGCCAGCAGCCAAGATCTAGACGACTATCAGCCCCAGCATTTT.

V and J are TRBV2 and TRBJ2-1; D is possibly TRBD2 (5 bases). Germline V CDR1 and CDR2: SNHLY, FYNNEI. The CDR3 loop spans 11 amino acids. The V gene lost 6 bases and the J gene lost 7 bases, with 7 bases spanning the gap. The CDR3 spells CASSPGNEQFF. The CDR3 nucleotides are TGTGCCAGCAGCCCGGGAAATGAGCAGTTCTTC. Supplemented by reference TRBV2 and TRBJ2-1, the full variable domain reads EPEVTQTPSHQVTQMGQEVILRCVPISNHLYFYWYRQILGQKVEFLVSFYNNEISEKSEIFDDQFSVERPDGSNFTLKIRSTKLEDSAMYFCASSPGNEQFFGPGTRLTVL.

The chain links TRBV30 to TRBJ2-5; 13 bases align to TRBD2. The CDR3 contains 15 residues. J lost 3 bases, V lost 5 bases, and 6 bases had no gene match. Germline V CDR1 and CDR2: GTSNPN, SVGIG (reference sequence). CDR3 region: CAWAGTSGTKETQYF. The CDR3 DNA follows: TGTGCCTGGGCCGGGACTAGCGGGACCAAAGAGACCCAGTACTTC. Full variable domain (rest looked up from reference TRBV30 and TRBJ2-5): SQTIHQWPATLVQPVGSPLSLECTVEGTSNPNLYWYRQAAGRGLQLLFYSVGIGQISSEVPQNLSASRPQDRQFILSSKKLLLSDSGFYLCAWAGTSGTKETQYFGPGTRLLVL.

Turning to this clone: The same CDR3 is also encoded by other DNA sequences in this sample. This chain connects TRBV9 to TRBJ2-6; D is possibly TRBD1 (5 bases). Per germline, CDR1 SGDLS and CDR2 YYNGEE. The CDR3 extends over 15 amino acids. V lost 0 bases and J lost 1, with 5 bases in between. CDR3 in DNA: TGTGCCAGCAGCGTAGCAGGGTCTGGGGCCAACGTCCTGACTTTC. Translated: CASSVAGSGANVLTF.

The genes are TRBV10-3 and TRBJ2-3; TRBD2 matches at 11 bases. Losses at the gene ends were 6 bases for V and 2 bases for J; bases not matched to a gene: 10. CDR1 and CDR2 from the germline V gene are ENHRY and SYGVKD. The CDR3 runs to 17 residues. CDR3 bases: TGTGCCATCAGGGGCATACTAGCGGGAGAACTCACAGATACGCAGTATTTT. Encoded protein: CAIRGILAGELTDTQYF.

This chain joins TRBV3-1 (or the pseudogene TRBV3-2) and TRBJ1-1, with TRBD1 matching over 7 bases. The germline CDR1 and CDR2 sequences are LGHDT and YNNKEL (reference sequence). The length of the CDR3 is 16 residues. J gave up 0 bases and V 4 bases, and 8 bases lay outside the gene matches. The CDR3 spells CASSRGQWDMNTEAFF. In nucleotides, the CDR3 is TGTGCCAGCAGCCGGGGACAGTGGGACATGAACACTGAAGCTTTCTTT.

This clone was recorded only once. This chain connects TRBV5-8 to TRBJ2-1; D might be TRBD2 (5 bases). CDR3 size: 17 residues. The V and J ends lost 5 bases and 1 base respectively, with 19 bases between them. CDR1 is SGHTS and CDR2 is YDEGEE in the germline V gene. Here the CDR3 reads CASSHEGSSRSYNEQFF. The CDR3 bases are TGTGCCAGCAGTCACGAGGGTTCTAGCAGGTCCTACAATGAGCAGTTCTTC.

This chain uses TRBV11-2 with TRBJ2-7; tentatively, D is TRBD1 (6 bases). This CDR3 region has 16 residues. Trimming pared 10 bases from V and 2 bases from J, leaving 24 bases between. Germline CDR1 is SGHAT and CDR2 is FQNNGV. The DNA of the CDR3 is TGTGCCACTTCGTCCGGGACATACCAAAAACCCTACGAGCAGTACTTC. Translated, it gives CATSSGTYQKPYEQYF.

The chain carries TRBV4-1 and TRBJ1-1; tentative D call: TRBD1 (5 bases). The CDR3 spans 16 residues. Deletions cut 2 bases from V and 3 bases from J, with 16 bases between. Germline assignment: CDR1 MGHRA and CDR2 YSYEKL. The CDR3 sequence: CASSQSGSDSDTEAFF. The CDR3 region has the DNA TGCGCCAGCAGCCAATCAGGGTCGGATTCGGACACTGAAGCTTTCTTT.

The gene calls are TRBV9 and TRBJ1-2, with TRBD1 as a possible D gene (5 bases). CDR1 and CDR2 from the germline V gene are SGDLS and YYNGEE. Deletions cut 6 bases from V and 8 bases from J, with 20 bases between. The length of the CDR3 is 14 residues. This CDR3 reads CASMGDSPIGGYTF. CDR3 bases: TGTGCCAGCATGGGTGACAGTCCCATCGGGGGCTACACCTTC.

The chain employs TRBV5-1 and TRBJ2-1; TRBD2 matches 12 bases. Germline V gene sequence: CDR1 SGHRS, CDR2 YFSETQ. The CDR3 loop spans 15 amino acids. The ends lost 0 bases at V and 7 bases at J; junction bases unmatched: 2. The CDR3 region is CASSLGLAGVNEQFF. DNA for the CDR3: TGCGCCAGCAGCTTGGGACTAGCGGGGGTGAATGAGCAGTTCTTC.

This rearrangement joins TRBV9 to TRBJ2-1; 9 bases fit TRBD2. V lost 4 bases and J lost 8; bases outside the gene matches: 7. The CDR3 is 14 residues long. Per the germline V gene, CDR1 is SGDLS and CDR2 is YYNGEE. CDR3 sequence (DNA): TGTGCCAGCAGCCCCAGCGGGGGGTTGGATGAGCAGTTCTTC. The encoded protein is CASSPSGGLDEQFF.

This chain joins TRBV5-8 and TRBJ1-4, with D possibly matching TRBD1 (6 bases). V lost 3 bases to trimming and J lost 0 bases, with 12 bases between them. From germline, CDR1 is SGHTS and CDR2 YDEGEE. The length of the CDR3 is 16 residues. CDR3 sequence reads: CASSSGDEATNEKLFF. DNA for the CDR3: TGTGCCAGCAGCTCAGGGGATGAGGCAACTAATGAAAAACTGTTTTTT.

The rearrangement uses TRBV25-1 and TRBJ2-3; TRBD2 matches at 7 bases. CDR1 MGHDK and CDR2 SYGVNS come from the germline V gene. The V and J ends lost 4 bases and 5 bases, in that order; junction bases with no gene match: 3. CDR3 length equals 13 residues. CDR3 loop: CASSGGRGDTQYF. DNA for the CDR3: TGTGCCAGCAGTGGGGGGAGGGGAGATACGCAGTATTTT.

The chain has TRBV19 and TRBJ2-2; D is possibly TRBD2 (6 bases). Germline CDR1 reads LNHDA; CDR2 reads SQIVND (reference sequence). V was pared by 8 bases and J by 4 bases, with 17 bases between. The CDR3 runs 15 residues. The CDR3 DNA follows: TGTGCCAGTTGCCCGACGGGGGTAGGCACCGGGGAGCTGTTTTTT. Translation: CASCPTGVGTGELFF.

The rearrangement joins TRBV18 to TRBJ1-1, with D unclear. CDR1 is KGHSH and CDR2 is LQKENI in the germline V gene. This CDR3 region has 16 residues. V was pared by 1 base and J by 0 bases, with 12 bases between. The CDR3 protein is CASSPLRSPMNTEAFF. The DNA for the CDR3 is TGTGCCAGCTCACCACTAAGGAGCCCAATGAACACTGAAGCTTTCTTT.

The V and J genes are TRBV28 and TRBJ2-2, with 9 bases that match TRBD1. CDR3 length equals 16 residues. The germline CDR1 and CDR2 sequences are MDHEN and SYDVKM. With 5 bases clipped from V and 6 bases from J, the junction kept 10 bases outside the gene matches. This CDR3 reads CASSLGQGLSSGELFF. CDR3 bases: TGTGCCAGCAGTCTCGGACAGGGGCTTTCCTCCGGGGAGCTGTTTTTT.

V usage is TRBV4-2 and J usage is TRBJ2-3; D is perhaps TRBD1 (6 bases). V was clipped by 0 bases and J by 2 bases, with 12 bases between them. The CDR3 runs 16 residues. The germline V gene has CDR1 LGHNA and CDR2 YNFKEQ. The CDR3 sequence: CASSQESDRSTDTQYF. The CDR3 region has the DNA TGTGCCAGCAGCCAAGAGAGTGACAGGTCCACAGATACGCAGTATTTT.

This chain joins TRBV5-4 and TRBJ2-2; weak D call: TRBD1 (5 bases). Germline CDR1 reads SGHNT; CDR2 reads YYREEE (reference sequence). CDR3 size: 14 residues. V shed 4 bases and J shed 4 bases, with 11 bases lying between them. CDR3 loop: CASSQGRATGELFF. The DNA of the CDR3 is TGTGCCAGCAGCCAGGGTCGGGCCACCGGGGAGCTGTTTTTT.